This T cell receptor (beta chain) was sequenced in a study of regulatory T cells. On this clone itself: Its antigen is not identified.

Sorting split CD4+ cells into CD25-high CD127-low Tregs and CD25-low CD127-high conventional T cells. The primer mix had 52 TRBV and 13 TRBJ primers. Data came from immunoSEQ multiplex PCR; TCRdb stores just in-frame clones and leaves some out. The profile covers some 38,000 clones, with about 89% appearing a single time and 2% to 3% taken by the ten largest. General observations from the study: Skewed V and J usage and few unique V-J pairs marked patient repertoires, most in Tregs. In CD3G-deficient patients, conventional CD4+ T cells were enriched for hydrophobic CDR3 residues at positions 6 and 7.

Sequencing input: conventional CD4+ T cells sorted from blood. The receptor's source is a person in their late teens or twenties with CD3G deficiency.

As DNA, the CDR3 is TGTGCCAGTCGACAGGGTTTTGATGGCTACACCTTC. This gives the protein CASRQGFDGYTF. The V and J genes are TRBV19 and TRBJ1-2; 7 bases align to TRBD1. The CDR3 spans 12 residues. Trimming cost V 8 bases and J 6 bases; bases outside gene matches: 6. Per the germline V gene, CDR1 is LNHDA and CDR2 is SQIVND (reference sequence).